This entry lists 30 T cell receptor beta chains sequenced from one sample in a study of T cells in tuberculosis. Sorting used thawed, overnight-rested PBMC stained with anti-CD3, a viability dye and GMM-loaded CD1B tetramer. The lipid loaded on the CD1B tetramers was C32 glucose monomycolate from Rhodococcus equi. Profiled with immunoSEQ multiplex PCR; TCRdb holds only in-frame clones, not every one. The sample shows roughly 59,000 clones, 80% to 85% of them seen only once. Source material: CD1b-GMM tetramer-negative cells sorted from PBMCs. All receptors come from an adult woman with latent tuberculosis.

This sequence joins TRBV7-3 and TRBJ1-1; 8 positions agree with TRBD1. The V gene's germline CDR1 is SGHTA and CDR2 FQGTGA. V was pared by 8 bases and J by 1 base, with 3 bases of the junction left unmatched. This CDR3 has 13 amino acids. The CDR3 nucleotides read TGTGCCAGCTCCGGACAGGGGAACACTGAAGCTTTCTTT. Its translation: CASSGQGNTEAFF.

This clone has just a few counts. The chain uses TRBV29-1 and TRBJ2-1; maybe TRBD2 (5 bases). The V gene's germline CDR1 is SQVTM and CDR2 ANQGSEA. The CDR3 loop spans 15 amino acids. The ends were cut back, 6 bases at V and 0 bases at J, with 15 bases in the middle. In nucleotides, the CDR3 is TGCAGCGTGGCCGGGATTGTCCTCTCCTACAATGAGCAGTTCTTC. Translating it yields CSVAGIVLSYNEQFF.

This chain uses TRBV5-1 with TRBJ2-3; perhaps TRBD1 as D (6 bases). The germline gives CDR1 SGHRS, CDR2 YFSETQ. The V end was cut by 0 bases, the J end by 2 bases, with 10 bases between. CDR3 length: 15 residues. In DNA, the CDR3 is TGCGCCAGCAGCTTGGCGGGACACATCACAGATACGCAGTATTTT. Encoded protein: CASSLAGHITDTQYF.

This chain uses TRBV5-1 with TRBJ2-3, with 10 bases that match TRBD2. This CDR3 is 15 amino acids long. Germline CDR1 reads SGHRS; CDR2 reads YFSETQ. Trimming cost V 4 bases and J 5 bases; bases outside gene matches: 7. The CDR3 coding sequence is TGCGCCAGCAGCAAGCGGGGGGGGTGGGGAGATACGCAGTATTTT. Its protein is CASSKRGGWGDTQYF.

This clone showed up just once. The CDR3 here is CASSVGTSGTNEQFF. The CDR3 bases are TGCGCCAGCAGTGTCGGGACTAGCGGGACAAATGAGCAGTTCTTC. The J gene is TRBJ2-1, the V gene TRBV10-1, with 13 bases matching TRBD2. This CDR3 contains 15 residues. Germline V gene sequence: CDR1 WNHNN, CDR2 SYGVQD (reference sequence). With 4 bases clipped from V and 7 bases from J, the junction kept 4 bases outside the gene matches.

The chain uses TRBV6-1 and TRBJ2-1, with D possibly TRBD2 on 7 matching bases. V lost 10 bases and J 8 bases, leaving 21 bases between the germline ends. Germline CDR1 and CDR2: MNHNS and SASEGT. The CDR3 totals 14 residues. The CDR3 loop reads CATNGGGAGYEQFF. In nucleotides, the CDR3 is TGTGCCACCAACGGAGGGGGGGCCGGATATGAGCAGTTCTTC.

This clone was observed a handful of times. This rearrangement joins TRBV6-6 to TRBJ2-7; TRBD2 matches at 14 bases. The V segment lost 2 bases and the J segment 3 bases; nucleotides outside the gene matches: 3. Germline CDR1 MNHNY, CDR2 SVGAGI (reference sequence). This CDR3 has 16 amino acids. CDR3: CASSYGTSGSGYEQYF. The CDR3 DNA reads as TGTGCCAGCAGTTACGGGACTAGCGGGAGTGGCTACGAGCAGTACTTC.

J is TRBJ1-4 and V is TRBV19, with D maybe TRBD1 (5 bases). There are 14 residues in the CDR3. Germline CDR1 reads LNHDA; CDR2 reads SQIVND (reference sequence). V dropped 3 bases and J dropped 7 bases, with 12 bases sitting between them. The CDR3 DNA follows: TGTGCCAGTAGTATTTGGGGGGATGGTGAAAAACTGTTTTTT. Encoded protein: CASSIWGDGEKLFF.

V is TRBV19 and J is TRBJ1-2; TRBD1 aligns across 9 bases. With V trimmed by 6 bases and J by 2 bases, 4 bases remained unmatched. Per the germline V gene, CDR1 is LNHDA and CDR2 is SQIVND (reference sequence). The CDR3 extends over 14 amino acids. This CDR3 is CASRGGQGNYGYTF. The CDR3 coding sequence is TGTGCCAGTAGAGGCGGACAGGGGAACTATGGCTACACCTTC.

This clone was seen a handful of times. The J gene is TRBJ1-1, the V gene TRBV6-1; 7 bases are a match to TRBD1. Germline values: CDR1 MNHNS, CDR2 SASEGT. Trimming at V came to 5 bases and at J to 3 bases, leaving 6 bases not matched to a gene. The CDR3 is made up of 14 amino acids. The CDR3, as DNA: TGTGCCAGCAGTATCCAGGGGGGATACACTGAAGCTTTCTTT. This codes for CASSIQGGYTEAFF.

The chain combines TRBV7-2 with TRBJ1-5; maybe TRBD1 (5 bases). Germline lookup yields CDR1 SGHTA and CDR2 FQGNSA. V was clipped by 1 base and J by 2 bases, with 6 bases between them. This CDR3 has 14 residues. CDR3 coding DNA: TGTGCCAGCAGCTTAGGCAGGGGCAATCAGCCCCAGCATTTT. Amino acid sequence: CASSLGRGNQPQHF.

This clone has just one count. The rearrangement links TRBV6-5 to TRBJ1-5; 10 nucleotides match TRBD1. The trim removed 2 bases at V and 7 bases at J, leaving 8 bases unmatched. Germline V CDR1 and CDR2: MNHEY, SVGAGI. CDR3 length: 16 amino acids. The CDR3 spells CASSYRDRGAGQPQHF. In DNA, the CDR3 is TGTGCCAGCAGTTACCGGGACAGGGGAGCGGGACAGCCCCAGCATTTT.

In this sample, this clone turned up a few times. CDR3 DNA: TGCGCCAGCAGTTCCGGGACAGGGAGATCACCCCTCCACTTT. Amino acids: CASSSGTGRSPLHF. The gene calls are TRBV5-1 and TRBJ1-6, with 9 positions matching TRBD1. The CDR3 is made up of 14 amino acids. Germline V gene sequence: CDR1 SGHRS, CDR2 YFSETQ. The V and J ends lost 5 bases and 10 bases, in that order; junction bases with no gene match: 7.

This clone was picked up a small number of times. The genes are TRBV19 and TRBJ2-2; D is perhaps TRBD1 (6 bases). Germline CDR1 reads LNHDA; CDR2 reads SQIVND (reference sequence). This CDR3 region has 15 residues. V shed 5 bases and J shed 0 bases, with 10 bases lying between them. The CDR3 DNA reads as TGTGCCAGTAGTCCCGGGACATCGAACACCGGGGAGCTGTTTTTT. Protein sequence: CASSPGTSNTGELFF.

This clone was seen more than once but under ten times. V usage is TRBV7-6 and J usage is TRBJ2-1; 7 nucleotides align to TRBD1. The germline V gene encodes CDR1 SGHVS and CDR2 FNYEAQ. The J segment lost 8 bases and the V segment lost 4 bases, leaving 11 bases of the junction unmatched. The CDR3 totals 15 residues. This CDR3 is CASSSTGPKGDEQFF. Here the CDR3 DNA reads TGTGCCAGCAGCTCGACAGGGCCAAAGGGGGATGAGCAGTTCTTC.

Only one count was recorded for this clone. The genes are TRBV11-2 and TRBJ2-7; 11 nucleotides match TRBD2. The V and J ends lost 4 bases and 3 bases, in that order; junction bases with no gene match: 11. The CDR3 sequence is 17 residues long. CDR1 is SGHAT and CDR2 is FQNNGV in the germline V gene. CDR3 in amino acids: CASSSHRGLAERYEQYF. The CDR3 region has the DNA TGTGCCAGCAGCTCCCACCGGGGACTAGCGGAGCGCTACGAGCAGTACTTC.

CDR3 sequence: CASSLRRGLWNGYTF. CDR3 DNA: TGTGCCAGCAGTCTACGCAGGGGGCTGTGGAATGGCTACACCTTC. V is TRBV27 and J is TRBJ1-2; 8 positions agree with TRBD1. V lost 5 bases, J lost 6 bases, and 11 bases stayed unmatched. The CDR3 is 15 residues long. From germline, CDR1 is MNHEY and CDR2 SMNVEV (reference sequence).

The rearrangement uses TRBV29-1 and TRBJ1-5; 8 bases line up with TRBD1. The length of the CDR3 is 13 residues. V dropped 7 bases and J dropped 2; count of bases not matched to a gene: 4. Germline V gene sequence: CDR1 SQVTM, CDR2 ANQGSEA. CDR3 in DNA: TGCAGCGCCCAGGGGGCTGGCAATCAGCCCCAGCATTTT. It specifies CSAQGAGNQPQHF.

J is TRBJ2-2 and V is TRBV7-3, with TRBD2 matching over 12 bases. Germline V gene data show CDR1 as SGHTA and CDR2 as FQGTGA. This CDR3 contains 16 residues. Trimming removed 5 bases from V and 9 bases from J; junction bases left unmatched: 10. The CDR3 nucleotides read TGTGCCAGCAGCCCCCGCGGGCTAGCGGGGGGGAGGGAGCTGTTTTTT. It translates to CASSPRGLAGGRELFF.

The chain has TRBV6-5 and TRBJ1-5; a weak D match, TRBD1 (6 bases). The CDR3 extends over 14 amino acids. V lost 5 bases and J lost 3, with 11 bases in between. CDR1 is MNHEY, CDR2 SVGAGI, per germline. For the CDR3, the DNA is TGTGCCAGCAGTGCTAACAGGGTCAATCAGCCCCAGCATTTT. Translating gives CASSANRVNQPQHF.

This clone has only a few counts. The gene calls are TRBV28 and TRBJ1-1; possibly TRBD1 for D (5 bases). The CDR3 is 12 residues long. Germline V CDR1 and CDR2: MDHEN, SYDVKM. Trimming shortened V by 5 bases and J by 10 bases, and 14 bases separated the two germline ends. CDR3 nucleotides: TGTGCCAGCAGTCCCCGGGGGAGGGGAGCTTTCTTT. Amino acids: CASSPRGRGAFF. Together with reference TRBV28 and TRBJ1-1, the CDR3 gives the full variable domain: DVKVTQSSRYLVKRTGEKVFLECVQDMDHENMFWYRQDPGLGLRLIYFSYDVKMKEKGDIPEGYSVSREKKERFSLILESASTNQTSMYLCASSPRGRGAFFGQGTRLTVV.

J is TRBJ2-7 and V is TRBV10-2; 8 positions agree with TRBD2. The CDR3 sequence is 13 residues long. Germline CDR1 is WSHSY and CDR2 is SAAADI. Losses at the gene ends were 5 bases for V and 6 bases for J; bases not matched to a gene: 6. CDR3 sequence reads: CASSTGTSIEQYF. The CDR3 DNA is TGCGCCAGCAGTACCGGGACTAGTATCGAGCAGTACTTC.

V gene TRBV7-9 combines with J gene TRBJ2-7; D is ambiguous. The germline gives CDR1 SEHNR, CDR2 FQNEAQ (reference sequence). The V gene lost 2 bases and the J gene lost 5 bases, with 7 bases spanning the gap. The CDR3 totals 12 residues. CDR3 protein: CASSLSINEQYF. The CDR3 nucleotides read TGTGCCAGCAGCTTAAGCATCAACGAGCAGTACTTC.

This clone was counted between two and nine times. The gene calls are TRBV10-3 and TRBJ2-7, with 8 bases identical to TRBD2. CDR3 size: 14 residues. Trimming cost V 4 bases and J 5 bases; bases outside gene matches: 7. Per the germline V gene, CDR1 is ENHRY and CDR2 is SYGVKD. CDR3 region: CAISGGGGPHEQYF. The CDR3 bases are TGTGCCATCAGTGGCGGCGGGGGGCCCCACGAGCAGTACTTC.

The chain uses TRBV19 and TRBJ1-1, with D unresolved. From germline, CDR1 is LNHDA and CDR2 SQIVND (reference sequence). V gave up 7 bases and J gave up 2 bases, with 11 bases separating them. This CDR3 spans 13 amino acids. CDR3 sequence: CASNRQANTEAFF. CDR3 nucleotide sequence: TGTGCCAGTAATAGGCAGGCCAACACTGAAGCTTTCTTT.

The V gene is TRBV9, the J gene TRBJ2-1, with 7 bases lining up with TRBD1. V lost 0 bases to trimming and J lost 0 bases; unmatched junction nucleotides: 9. This CDR3 is built from 18 residues. The germline CDR1 and CDR2 sequences are SGDLS and YYNGEE. This CDR3 is CASSVDWAGTASYNEQFF. In DNA form, the CDR3 reads TGTGCCAGCAGCGTAGATTGGGCCGGGACAGCCTCCTACAATGAGCAGTTCTTC.

V and J are TRBV5-8 and TRBJ2-1; TRBD2 matches at 9 bases. J lost 8 bases, V lost 9 bases, and 9 bases had no gene match. This CDR3 has 13 amino acids. Germline V gene data show CDR1 as SGHTS and CDR2 as YDEGEE. CDR3 nucleotide sequence: TGTGCCACCCGGACTAGCGCAAGCGATGAGCAGTTCTTC. It specifies CATRTSASDEQFF.

The chain employs TRBV19 and TRBJ1-2; the D is unclear. The CDR3 is 14 amino acids. The germline V and J ends were trimmed by 1 base and 4 bases, with 10 bases remaining between them. Germline V CDR1 and CDR2: LNHDA, SQIVND (reference sequence). The CDR3 protein is CASSIVGDSYGYTF. DNA of the CDR3: TGTGCCAGTAGTATAGTCGGCGACTCCTATGGCTACACCTTC.

The CDR3 nucleotides read TGTGCCAGCAGCCGCAAGACAGGGGGCATCTACGAGCAGTACTTC. Its translation: CASSRKTGGIYEQYF. The rearrangement uses TRBV7-9 and TRBJ2-7; TRBD1 agrees at 10 bases. Germline CDR1 is SEHNR and CDR2 is FQNEAQ (reference sequence). This CDR3 contains 15 residues. Germline trimming cut 5 bases from V and 3 bases from J; bases unmatched to any gene: 7.

The chain recombines TRBV18 with TRBJ2-5; 12 bases are a match to TRBD1. V shed 4 bases, J shed 5 bases, and the junction held 8 bases outside the gene matches. Germline loops: CDR1 KGHSH, CDR2 LQKENI. This CDR3 region has 16 residues. CDR3 region: CASSLRGTGGGETQYF. CDR3 DNA sequence: TGTGCCAGCTCACTCCGGGGGACAGGGGGCGGTGAGACCCAGTACTTC.